This entry describes one T cell receptor beta chain. The CDR3 runs 14 residues. CDR1 KGHDR and CDR2 SFDVKD come from the germline V gene. V lost 5 bases, J lost 1 base, and 0 bases stayed unmatched. TCRdb's copy holds only in-frame clones and misses some; the assay was immunoSEQ multiplex PCR. The data show around 210,000 clones, with about 90% seen just once and approximately 0.75% held by the top ten. This sample was included in a study of blood T cell repertoires in COVID-19. Study in general: Both acute and convalescent COVID-19 samples were obtained from the United States, Italy and Spain.

This TCR came from a woman aged 65 to 85 with acute or convalescent COVID-19. V usage is TRBV24-1 and J usage is TRBJ2-3, with 9 bases matching TRBD1. The sample consisted of peripheral blood. For the CDR3, the DNA is TGTGCCACCAGTGGGACAGGGGGCACAGATACGCAGTATTTT. It yields the protein CATSGTGGTDTQYF.